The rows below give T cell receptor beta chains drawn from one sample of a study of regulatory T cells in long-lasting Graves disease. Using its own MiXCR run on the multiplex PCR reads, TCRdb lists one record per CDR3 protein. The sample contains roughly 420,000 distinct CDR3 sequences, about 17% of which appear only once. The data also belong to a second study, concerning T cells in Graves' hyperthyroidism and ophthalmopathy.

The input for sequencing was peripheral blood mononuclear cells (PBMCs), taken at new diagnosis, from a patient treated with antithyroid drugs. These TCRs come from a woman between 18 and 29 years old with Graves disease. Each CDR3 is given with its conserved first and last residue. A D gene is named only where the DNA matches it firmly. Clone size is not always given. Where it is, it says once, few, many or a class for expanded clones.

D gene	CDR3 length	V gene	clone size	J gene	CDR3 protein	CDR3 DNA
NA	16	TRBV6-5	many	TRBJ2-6	CASSYTGTPGANVLTF	TGTGCCAGCAGTTACACGGGGACCCCTGGGGCCAACGTCCTGACTTTC
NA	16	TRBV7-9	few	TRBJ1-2	CASIAASGTTPSGYTF	TGTGCCAGCATCGCGGCGTCCGGGACGACCCCGAGCGGCTACACCTTC
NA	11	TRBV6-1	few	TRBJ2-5	CASKLGETQYF	TGTGCCAGCAAACTAGGAGAGACCCAGTACTTC
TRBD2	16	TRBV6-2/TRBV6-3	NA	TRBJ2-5	CASSPRSSGRVNEQYF	TGTGCCAGCAGCCCCCGGAGTAGCGGGAGAGTAAATGAGCAGTACTTC
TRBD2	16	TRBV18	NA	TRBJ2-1	CASSPRLAENYNEQFF	TGTGCCAGCTCACCACGACTAGCGGAGAATTACAATGAGCAGTTCTTC
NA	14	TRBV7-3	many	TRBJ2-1	CASSPTSGVGEQFF	TGTGCCAGCAGCCCCACGTCAGGGGTTGGGGAGCAGTTCTTC
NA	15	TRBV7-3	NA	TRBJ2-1	CASSTLTGDHNEQFF	TGTGCCAGCAGCACGCTAACGGGAGATCACAATGAGCAGTTCTTC
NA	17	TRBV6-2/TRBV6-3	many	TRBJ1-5	CASSSPYRTARNQPQHF	TGTGCCAGCAGTTCCCCTTATCGGACAGCACGCAATCAGCCCCAGCATTTT
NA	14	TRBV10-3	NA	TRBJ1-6	CAISEFEQASPLHF	TGTGCCATCAGTGAGTTTGAACAGGCTTCACCCCTCCACTTT
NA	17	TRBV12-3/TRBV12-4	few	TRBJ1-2	CASSLAGLWGENYGYTF	TGTGCCAGCAGTTTAGCGGGCTTGTGGGGGGAGAACTATGGCTACACCTTC
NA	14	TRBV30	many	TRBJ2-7	CAWSLKGRGYEQYF	TGTGCCTGGAGTCTAAAGGGGAGAGGCTACGAGCAGTACTTC
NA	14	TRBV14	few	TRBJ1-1	CASSQWGGGTEAFF	TGTGCCAGCAGCCAATGGGGTGGAGGCACTGAAGCTTTCTTT
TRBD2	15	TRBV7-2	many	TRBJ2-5	CASSTSGRSQETQYF	TGTGCCAGCAGCACCTCCGGGAGGTCGCAAGAGACCCAGTACTTC
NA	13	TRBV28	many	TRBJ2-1	CASSLLYSNEQFF	TGTGCCAGCAGTTTACTATACAGCAATGAGCAGTTCTTC
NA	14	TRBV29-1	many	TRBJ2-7	CSVEGTGAPYEQYF	TGCAGCGTTGAAGGAACGGGAGCACCCTACGAGCAGTACTTC
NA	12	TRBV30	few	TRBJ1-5	CAWSPLDQPQHF	TGTGCCTGGAGTCCCCTGGATCAGCCCCAGCATTTT
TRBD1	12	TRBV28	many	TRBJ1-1	CATETTQGLAFF	TGTGCCACCGAAACAACACAGGGGCTGGCTTTCTTT
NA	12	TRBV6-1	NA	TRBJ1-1	CASTGGRTEAFF	TGTGCCAGCACCGGTGGGAGGACTGAAGCTTTCTTT
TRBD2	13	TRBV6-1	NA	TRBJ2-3	CATRSGSTDTQYF	TGTGCCACCCGTAGCGGGAGCACAGATACGCAGTATTTT
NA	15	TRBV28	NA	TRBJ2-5	CASSPGLGLQETQYF	TGTGCCAGCAGCCCAGGACTTGGCCTCCAAGAGACCCAGTACTTC
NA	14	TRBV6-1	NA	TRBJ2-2	CASTKTRNTGELFF	TGTGCCAGCACAAAGACAAGGAACACCGGGGAGCTGTTTTTT
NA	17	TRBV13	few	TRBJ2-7	CASSSMGGFSGSYEQYF	TGTGCCAGCAGCTCGATGGGAGGTTTTAGCGGCTCCTACGAGCAGTACTTC
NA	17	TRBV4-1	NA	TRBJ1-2	CASSQDLRTGRHPGYTF	TGCGCCAGCAGCCAAGATCTGCGAACAGGGAGACACCCTGGCTACACCTTC
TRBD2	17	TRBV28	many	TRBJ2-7	CASSKTSVPAWTYEQYF	TGTGCCAGCAGCAAGACTAGCGTCCCAGCATGGACCTACGAGCAGTACTTC
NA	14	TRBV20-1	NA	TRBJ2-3	CSPSLPFFTDTQYF	TGCAGTCCGAGCCTCCCCTTCTTCACAGATACGCAGTATTTT
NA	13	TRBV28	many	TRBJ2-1	CASSWDQIKEQFF	TGTGCCAGCAGTTGGGACCAAATTAAGGAGCAGTTCTTC
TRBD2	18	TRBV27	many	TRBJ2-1	CASSLYLLAGDRYNEQFF	TGTGCCAGCAGTTTATATTTACTAGCGGGAGATCGTTACAATGAGCAGTTCTTC
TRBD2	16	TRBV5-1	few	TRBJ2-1	CASSLAVSSGNNEQFF	TGTGCCAGCAGCTTAGCTGTCTCTAGCGGAAACAATGAGCAGTTCTTC
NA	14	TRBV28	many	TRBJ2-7	CASSPPGSYNEQYF	TGTGCCAGCAGCCCCCCCGGGTCTTACAACGAGCAGTACTTC
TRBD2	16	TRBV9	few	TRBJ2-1	CASSGSSGRPRGEQFF	TGTGCCAGCAGCGGTTCTAGCGGGAGGCCCCGAGGTGAGCAGTTCTTC
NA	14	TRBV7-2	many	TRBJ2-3	CASSLTVGTDTQYF	TGTGCCAGCAGCTTAACCGTGGGCACAGATACGCAGTATTTT
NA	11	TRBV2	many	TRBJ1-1	CASVQGTEAFF	TGTGCCAGCGTTCAGGGAACTGAAGCTTTCTTT
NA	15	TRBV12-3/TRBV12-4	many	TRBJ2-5	CASTAAERWQETQYF	TGTGCCAGCACTGCGGCCGAGCGGTGGCAAGAGACCCAGTACTTC
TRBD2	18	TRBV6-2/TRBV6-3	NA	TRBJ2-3	CASSYSRLAGGHTDTQYF	TGTGCCAGCAGTTACTCGAGACTAGCGGGAGGACACACAGATACGCAGTATTTT